These 13 T cell receptor beta chains share one sample of origin, sequenced in a study of blood T cells in healthy people across ages. A second 7 to 11 cycle PCR used barcoded and J-beta primers. TCRdb processed the 5' RACE reads anew with MiXCR; each CDR3 protein has one entry. Of some 1,800,000 distinct CDR3 sequences listed, about two fifths are singletons. The sequenced sample consisted of blood. All receptors derive from a human donor in good health.

The chain carries TRBV6-1 and TRBJ2-5; 9 bases are a match to TRBD1. J was trimmed by 11 bases and V by 0 bases; bases with no gene match: 1. The length of the CDR3 is 12 residues. The germline V gene encodes CDR1 MNHNS and CDR2 SASEGT. The CDR3 DNA reads as TGTGCCAGCAGTGAAGCAGACAGGGGGCAGTACTTC. It specifies CASSEADRGQYF.

The V call is TRBV2, the J call TRBJ1-1; 7 nucleotides line up with TRBD1. Germline-derived CDR1 and CDR2 are SNHLY and FYNNEI. This CDR3 region has 15 residues. Germline trimming cut 3 bases from V and 5 bases from J; bases unmatched to any gene: 9. CDR3 region: CASSEGRGRWTEAFF. The CDR3, as DNA: TGTGCCAGCAGTGAGGGGAGGGGGCGGTGGACTGAAGCTTTCTTT.

The rearrangement joins TRBV2 to TRBJ1-1; D remains ambiguous. Trimming left V 2 bases short and J 2 bases short, with 9 bases between. This CDR3 has 14 amino acids. The germline V gene encodes CDR1 SNHLY and CDR2 FYNNEI. CDR3 sequence: CASSERGLNTEAFF. The CDR3 coding sequence is TGTGCCAGCAGTGAAAGAGGACTTAACACTGAAGCTTTCTTT.

This clonotype was seen more than once but under ten times. This chain connects TRBV12-3 or TRBV12-4 to TRBJ1-2; TRBD1 might be the D (5 bases). The CDR3 is made up of 12 amino acids. V lost 6 bases and J lost 7, with 12 bases in between. The CDR3 reads CASSQGFAGYTF. In DNA, the CDR3 is TGTGCCAGCAGCCAGGGTTTTGCTGGCTACACCTTC.

The gene calls are TRBV13 and TRBJ2-3, with 13 bases matching TRBD2. With 5 bases clipped from V and 0 bases from J, the junction kept 11 bases outside the gene matches. In germline, CDR1 is PRHDT, CDR2 FYEKMQ (reference sequence). This CDR3 is 19 amino acids long. CDR3 in amino acids: CASSTQLAGGPTSTDTQYF. The CDR3 DNA follows: TGTGCCAGCAGCACCCAACTAGCGGGGGGGCCCACTAGCACAGATACGCAGTATTTT.

Only a few counts were recorded for this clonotype. The V gene is TRBV20-1, the J gene TRBJ2-5; D remains unclear. The assigned J gene may be wrong: the sequence end matches TRBJ2-7 better. CDR1 DFQATT and CDR2 SNEGSKA come from the germline V gene (reference sequence). The CDR3 contains 12 residues. This CDR3 reads CSPTSNSYEQYF. The CDR3 region has the DNA TGCAGTCCTACCTCTAACAGCTACGAGCAGTACTTC.

V is TRBV4-1 and J is TRBJ2-4; a possible D gene is TRBD1 (5 bases). Deletions cut 5 bases from V and 13 bases from J, with 27 bases between. The CDR3 consists of 16 residues. Looked up from germline, CDR1 is MGHRA and CDR2 is YSYEKL. The CDR3 spells CASSSPPGPQGREQYF. CDR3 DNA: TGCGCCAGCAGCTCGCCCCCAGGCCCCCAGGGCCGCGAACAGTACTTC.

This clonotype was observed a few times. The V call is TRBV20-1, the J call TRBJ2-1; D is unresolved. Germline CDR1 and CDR2: DFQATT and SNEGSKA (reference sequence). Between the trimmed V and J ends, which lost 2 bases and 10 bases, there was a span of 6 bases. The CDR3 consists of 10 residues. CDR3 DNA sequence: TGCAGTGCTAGAATCGACGAGCAGTTCTTC. Its translation: CSARIDEQFF.

This clonotype was observed a few times. This chain links TRBV5-6 with TRBJ2-3; 7 positions agree with TRBD2. Germline assignment: CDR1 SGHDT and CDR2 YYEEEE. This CDR3 region has 16 residues. The ends lost 5 bases at V and 2 bases at J; junction bases unmatched: 11. The CDR3 reads CASRRDPAGDTDTQYF. The CDR3 nucleotides read TGTGCCAGCAGGCGGGACCCCGCGGGGGACACAGATACGCAGTATTTT.

This clonotype was seen a handful of times. CDR3 coding DNA: TGTGCCAGCAGCCTACGAGCCTCCGACAGGGGGTATGGCTACACCTTC. Translation: CASSLRASDRGYGYTF. The chain recombines TRBV4-2 with TRBJ1-2; 9 nucleotides align to TRBD1. Per the germline V gene, CDR1 is LGHNA and CDR2 is YNFKEQ. The CDR3 has 16 residues. Unmatched junction bases numbered 11, after V lost 4 bases and J lost 5 bases.

Many counts were recorded for this clonotype. The rearrangement joins TRBV20-1 to TRBJ1-5; D is possibly TRBD1 (6 bases). Trimming stripped 0 bases from V and 0 bases from J, with 15 bases between. Germline-derived CDR1 and CDR2 are DFQATT and SNEGSKA (reference sequence). The CDR3 has 17 residues. CDR3 in amino acids: CSARDRVGAGSNQPQHF. The CDR3 DNA reads TGCAGTGCTAGAGATAGGGTGGGGGCCGGTAGCAATCAGCCCCAGCATTTT.

This chain joins TRBV20-1 and TRBJ2-7, with D perhaps being TRBD1 or TRBD2 (5 bases each). The germline V gene has CDR1 DFQATT and CDR2 SNEGSKA (reference sequence). Trimming cost V 3 bases and J 0 bases, with 15 bases left between them. The CDR3 is made up of 15 amino acids. DNA of the CDR3: TGCAGTGCTAGGGGGGTAACTGGCGACTCCTACGAGCAGTACTTC. Translated: CSARGVTGDSYEQYF.

The chain has TRBV6-5 and TRBJ1-2; 7 bases are a match to TRBD1. This CDR3 has 15 residues. J lost 5 bases, V lost 6 bases, and 12 bases had no gene match. In germline, CDR1 is MNHEY, CDR2 SVGAGI. CDR3 protein: CASSHTGTVGYGYTF. CDR3 in DNA: TGTGCCAGCAGCCATACCGGGACAGTGGGGTATGGCTACACCTTC.